This T cell receptor (beta chain) was recorded in a study of shared clonotypes between healthy human individuals. Only in-frame clones appear in the TCRdb table, and some are missing; sequencing was by immunoSEQ multiplex PCR. Of about 1.5 million clones in the sample, around 97% were seen once. The specimen sequenced was naive CD4+ T cells sorted from blood. Subset noted: CD45RA+ positively selected. This clonotype originated in a man younger than 45 in good health.

The CDR3 region is CASSFGDRSTDTQYF. The CDR3 bases are TGTGCCAGCAGCTTTGGGGACAGGAGCACAGATACGCAGTATTTT. The rearrangement uses TRBV11-2 and TRBJ2-3; TRBD1 matches 8 bases. Unmatched junction bases numbered 2, after V lost 3 bases and J lost 0 bases. The CDR3 contains 15 residues. The germline gives CDR1 SGHAT, CDR2 FQNNGV.